This T cell receptor (beta chain) was profiled in a study of blood T cell repertoires in COVID-19. Clones were sequenced by immunoSEQ multiplex PCR, and TCRdb holds only the in-frame ones, with some missing. Of roughly 250,000 clones detected, roughly 80% appear once; the ten largest clones hold over 8%. CDR1 is SNHLY and CDR2 is FYNNEI in the germline V gene. The ends were cut back, 5 bases at V and 8 bases at J, with 18 bases in the middle. The CDR3 is 14 residues long. The chain employs TRBV2 and TRBJ1-2; the D is unclear. The sample comprised peripheral blood. This receptor was obtained from a woman over 75 with acute or convalescent COVID-19. CDR3 coding DNA: TGTGCCAGCAGTTCCGGGCCTCGCGGAGGCGGCTACACCTTC. As protein: CASSSGPRGGGYTF. Supplemented by reference TRBV2 and TRBJ1-2, the full variable domain reads EPEVTQTPSHQVTQMGQEVILRCVPISNHLYFYWYRQILGQKVEFLVSFYNNEISEKSEIFDDQFSVERPDGSNFTLKIRSTKLEDSAMYFCASSSGPRGGGYTFGSGTRLTVV.